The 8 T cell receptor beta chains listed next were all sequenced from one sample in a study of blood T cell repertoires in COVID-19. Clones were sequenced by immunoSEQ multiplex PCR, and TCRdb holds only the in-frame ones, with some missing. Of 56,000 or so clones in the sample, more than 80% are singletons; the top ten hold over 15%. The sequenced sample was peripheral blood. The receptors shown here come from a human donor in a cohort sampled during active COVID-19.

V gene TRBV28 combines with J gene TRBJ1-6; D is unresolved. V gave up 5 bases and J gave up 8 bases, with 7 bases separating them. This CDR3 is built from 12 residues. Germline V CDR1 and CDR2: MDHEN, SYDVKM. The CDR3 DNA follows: TGTGCCAGCAGTCTCAGGTATTCACCCCTCCACTTT. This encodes CASSLRYSPLHF.

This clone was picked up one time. CDR3 DNA: TGTGCCAGTAGTACTGGACTAGCGGGGGAGGAGACCCAGTACTTC. Amino acid sequence: CASSTGLAGEETQYF. The chain couples TRBV19 to TRBJ2-5, with TRBD2 matching over 13 bases. Germline-derived CDR1 and CDR2 are LNHDA and SQIVND (reference sequence). The ends lost 4 bases at V and 5 bases at J; junction bases unmatched: 4. The CDR3 length is 15 residues. Supplemented by reference TRBV19 and TRBJ2-5, the full variable domain reads DGGITQSPKYLFRKEGQNVTLSCEQNLNHDAMYWYRQDPGQGLRLIYYSQIVNDFQKGDIAEGYSVSREKKESFPLTVTSAQKNPTAFYLCASSTGLAGEETQYFGPGTRLLVL.

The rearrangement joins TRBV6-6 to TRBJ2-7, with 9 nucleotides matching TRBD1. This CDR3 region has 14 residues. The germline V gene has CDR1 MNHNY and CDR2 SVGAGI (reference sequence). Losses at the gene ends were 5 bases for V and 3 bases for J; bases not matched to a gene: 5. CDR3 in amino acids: CASSTTGGNYEQYF. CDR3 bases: TGTGCCAGCAGTACGACAGGGGGAAACTACGAGCAGTACTTC.

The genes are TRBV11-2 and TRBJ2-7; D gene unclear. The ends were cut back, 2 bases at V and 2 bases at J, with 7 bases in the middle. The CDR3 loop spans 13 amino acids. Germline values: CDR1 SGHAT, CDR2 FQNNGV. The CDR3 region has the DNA TGTGCCAGCAGCTTAAGCGAGACCTACGAGCAGTACTTC. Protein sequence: CASSLSETYEQYF.

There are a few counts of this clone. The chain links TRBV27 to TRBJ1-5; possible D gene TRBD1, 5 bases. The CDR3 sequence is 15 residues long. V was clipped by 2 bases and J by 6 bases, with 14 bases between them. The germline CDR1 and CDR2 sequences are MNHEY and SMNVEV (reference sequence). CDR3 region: CASSLILGAGQPQHF. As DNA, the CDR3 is TGTGCCAGCAGTTTAATTTTAGGGGCTGGTCAGCCCCAGCATTTT.

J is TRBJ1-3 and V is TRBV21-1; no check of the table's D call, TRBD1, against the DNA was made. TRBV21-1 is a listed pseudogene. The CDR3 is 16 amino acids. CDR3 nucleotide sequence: TGTGCCAGCAGCAAAGTTCGCGACAGTCCGGGAAACACCATATATTTT. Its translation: CASSKVRDSPGNTIYF.

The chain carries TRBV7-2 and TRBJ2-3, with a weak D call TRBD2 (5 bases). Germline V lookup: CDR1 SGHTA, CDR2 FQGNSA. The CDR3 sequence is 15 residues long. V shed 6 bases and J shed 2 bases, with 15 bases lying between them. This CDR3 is CASSISARVTDTQYF. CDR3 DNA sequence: TGTGCCAGCAGTATTAGCGCCAGAGTCACAGATACGCAGTATTTT. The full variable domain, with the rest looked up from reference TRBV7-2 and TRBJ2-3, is GAGVSQSPSNKVTEKGKDVELRCDPISGHTALYWYRQSLGQGLEFLIYFQGNSAPDKSGLPSDRFSAERTGGSVSTLTIQRTQQEDSAVYLCASSISARVTDTQYFGPGTRLTVL.

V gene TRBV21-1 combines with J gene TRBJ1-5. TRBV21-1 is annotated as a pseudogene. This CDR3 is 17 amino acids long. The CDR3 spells CASSRDVPDCSNQPQHF. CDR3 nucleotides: TGTGCCAGCAGCAGAGACGTACCGGACTGTAGCAATCAGCCCCAGCATTTT.